This T cell receptor beta chain came from a study of T cell responses to AZD1222 COVID-19 vaccine. Whole-study findings and limits: Clonal diversity was possibly underestimated; the donors were predominantly white British and more often female. Once two AZD1222 doses were given, Spike-specific TCR breadth and depth went up.

The CDR3 has 14 residues. The germline CDR1 and CDR2 sequences are SGHAT and FQDESV (reference sequence). V was pared by 6 bases and J by 8 bases, with 16 bases between. Comment on this clone: Its antigen is currently unknown.

Only in-frame clones appear in the TCRdb table, and some are missing; sequencing was by immunoSEQ multiplex PCR. The repertoire consists of 250,000 to 300,000 clones, with about 94% occurring once and the leading ten covering about 0.5%. The material sequenced was peripheral blood, taken 28 days after the second AZD1222 dose. The chain has TRBV11-1 and TRBJ1-4, with D perhaps matching TRBD1 (5 bases). The receptor's source is an adult who received the AZD1222 COVID-19 vaccine. CDR3 loop: CASSSRQLGEKLFF. The CDR3 DNA is TGTGCCAGCAGTTCCCGACAGCTCGGCGAAAAACTGTTTTTT.